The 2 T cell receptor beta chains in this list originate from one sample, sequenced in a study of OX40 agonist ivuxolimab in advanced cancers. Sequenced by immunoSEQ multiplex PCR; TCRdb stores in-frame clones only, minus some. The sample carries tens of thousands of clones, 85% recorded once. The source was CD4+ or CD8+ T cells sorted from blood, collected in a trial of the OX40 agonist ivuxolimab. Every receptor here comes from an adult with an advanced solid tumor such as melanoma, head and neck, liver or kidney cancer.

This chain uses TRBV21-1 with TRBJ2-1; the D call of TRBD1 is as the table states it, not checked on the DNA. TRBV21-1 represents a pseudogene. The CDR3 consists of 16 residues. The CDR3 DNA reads TGTGCCAGCAGCAGCCGAGACAGGGGGCGCTACAATGAGCAGTTCTTC. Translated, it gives CASSSRDRGRYNEQFF.

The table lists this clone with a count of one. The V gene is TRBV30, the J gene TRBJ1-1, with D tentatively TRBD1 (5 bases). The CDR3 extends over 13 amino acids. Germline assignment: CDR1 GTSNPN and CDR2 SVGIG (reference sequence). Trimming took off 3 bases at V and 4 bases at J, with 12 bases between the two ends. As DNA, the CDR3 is TGTGCCTGGAGAATAGGGGACGGCACTGAAGCTTTCTTT. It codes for CAWRIGDGTEAFF. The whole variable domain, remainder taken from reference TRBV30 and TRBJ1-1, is SQTIHQWPATLVQPVGSPLSLECTVEGTSNPNLYWYRQAAGRGLQLLFYSVGIGQISSEVPQNLSASRPQDRQFILSSKKLLLSDSGFYLCAWRIGDGTEAFFGQGTRLTVV.